This record concerns one T cell receptor (beta chain) sequence. Time point: newly diagnosed GD, antithyroid drugs for less than 3 months. RNA from PBMCs was the source of the TCR library. The sample belongs to a study of regulatory T cells in long-lasting Graves disease. HTBI primers from iRepertoire and Arm-PCR of CDR3 regions yielded the TCR beta libraries. Each CDR3 protein gets one entry after TCRdb re-called the multiplex PCR reads with MiXCR. The data contain about 620,000 distinct CDR3 sequences, around 15% of them singletons. Trimming removed 6 bases from V and 0 bases from J, with 20 bases in between. Germline lookup yields CDR1 SGHRS and CDR2 YFSETQ. This CDR3 comprises 17 residues. These data were also reused for a study on T cells in Graves' hyperthyroidism and ophthalmopathy.

This clonotype was obtained from a woman between 25 and 40 years old with Graves disease. Sequencing was performed on peripheral blood mononuclear cells (PBMCs), taken at new diagnosis, from a patient treated with antithyroid drugs. The chain employs TRBV5-1 and TRBJ2-3; the D is unclear. The CDR3 spells CASTPTPEIFSTDTQYF. As DNA, the CDR3 is TGCGCCAGCACCCCTACCCCGGAGATATTTAGCACAGATACGCAGTATTTT.